This is a list of T cell receptor beta chains from one sample in a study of cytomegalovirus exposure and HLA in healthy donors. The data were produced by immunoSEQ multiplex PCR, yet TCRdb's version contains in-frame clones alone and is incomplete. Among 130,000 or so clones, more than 60% were seen once, and the ten largest hold 5.5% to 7.5%. The sample taken for sequencing was PBMCs. These receptors were obtained from a woman in her sixties or seventies in good health and CMV-seronegative. CDR3s include the opening cysteine and the closing phenylalanine or tryptophan. D genes are given only for firm matches. Clone size is given for some rows only: seen once, a few or many times, or a class if the clone is expanded.

J gene: TRBJ2-3; D gene: TRBD2; clone size: -; V gene: TRBV28; CDR3 protein: CASSTTSGRGTDTQYF; CDR3 DNA: TGTGCCAGCAGTACGACTAGCGGGAGGGGCACAGATACGCAGTATTTT
J gene: TRBJ2-1; D gene: -; clone size: -; V gene: TRBV7-2; CDR3 protein: CASSLGLRGEQFF; CDR3 DNA: TGTGCCAGCAGCTTAGGGCTTCGTGGTGAGCAGTTCTTC
J gene: TRBJ1-6; D gene: -; clone size: -; V gene: TRBV6-5; CDR3 protein: CASSMRGSPLHF; CDR3 DNA: TGTGCCAGCAGTATGCGAGGTTCACCCCTCCACTTT
J gene: TRBJ2-5; D gene: -; clone size: -; V gene: TRBV2; CDR3 protein: CASEGRGQETQYF; CDR3 DNA: TGTGCCAGCGAAGGGCGGGGGCAGGAGACCCAGTACTTC
J gene: TRBJ2-5; D gene: TRBD1; clone size: -; V gene: TRBV7-2; CDR3 protein: CASSAAGTGVGETQYF; CDR3 DNA: TGTGCCAGCAGCGCCGCCGGGACAGGGGTCGGCGAGACCCAGTACTTC
J gene: TRBJ2-5; D gene: TRBD2; clone size: -; V gene: TRBV7-2; CDR3 protein: CASSSTSGGYQETQYF; CDR3 DNA: TGTGCCAGCAGTTCAACTAGCGGGGGGTACCAAGAGACCCAGTACTTC
J gene: TRBJ2-2; D gene: TRBD1; clone size: -; V gene: TRBV5-6; CDR3 protein: CASSVTGISTGELFF; CDR3 DNA: TGTGCCAGCAGCGTGACAGGGATTAGCACCGGGGAGCTGTTTTTT
J gene: TRBJ2-5; D gene: -; clone size: -; V gene: TRBV5-1; CDR3 protein: CASSVLTDGETQYF; CDR3 DNA: TGCGCCAGCAGCGTACTCACCGACGGGGAGACCCAGTACTTC
J gene: TRBJ1-1; D gene: TRBD1; clone size: few; V gene: TRBV4-3; CDR3 protein: CASSQDAGGRKTEAFF; CDR3 DNA: TGCGCCAGCAGCCAAGATGCAGGGGGCCGGAAAACTGAAGCTTTCTTT
J gene: TRBJ2-2; D gene: -; clone size: -; V gene: TRBV9; CDR3 protein: CASSVGAGWPGELFF; CDR3 DNA: TGTGCCAGCAGCGTAGGTGCAGGGTGGCCCGGGGAGCTGTTTTTT
J gene: TRBJ2-7; D gene: -; clone size: -; V gene: TRBV5-4; CDR3 protein: CASSLRQGSGYEQYF; CDR3 DNA: TGTGCCAGCAGCTTGCGCCAGGGGTCGGGGTACGAGCAGTACTTC
J gene: TRBJ2-7; D gene: -; clone size: -; V gene: TRBV4-2; CDR3 protein: CASSQDLSSYEQYF; CDR3 DNA: TGTGCCAGCAGCCAAGATCTTAGCTCCTACGAGCAGTACTTC
J gene: TRBJ2-5; D gene: TRBD2; clone size: -; V gene: TRBV7-7; CDR3 protein: CASSLGSGAGQETQYF; CDR3 DNA: TGTGCTAGCAGCTTAGGTAGCGGGGCCGGCCAAGAGACCCAGTACTTC
J gene: TRBJ2-3; D gene: TRBD2; clone size: -; V gene: TRBV2; CDR3 protein: CASSAMTSGSTDTQYF; CDR3 DNA: TGTGCCAGCAGCGCCATGACTAGCGGGAGCACAGATACGCAGTATTTT
J gene: TRBJ1-2; D gene: -; clone size: -; V gene: TRBV5-6; CDR3 protein: CASSYFPSGTLNGYTF; CDR3 DNA: TGTGCCAGCAGCTACTTTCCATCCGGGACACTTAATGGCTACACCTTC
J gene: TRBJ2-7; D gene: TRBD1; clone size: -; V gene: TRBV2; CDR3 protein: CASSDNRGLEQYF; CDR3 DNA: TGTGCCAGCAGTGACAACAGGGGGCTCGAGCAGTACTTC
J gene: TRBJ1-1; D gene: TRBD1; clone size: once; V gene: TRBV6-1; CDR3 protein: CASSRTGRTEAFF; CDR3 DNA: TGTGCCAGCAGTCGGACAGGGCGGACTGAAGCTTTCTTT
J gene: TRBJ1-2; D gene: -; clone size: -; V gene: TRBV19; CDR3 protein: CASSIEPGRGNYGYTF; CDR3 DNA: TGTGCCAGTAGTATAGAACCGGGGAGGGGTAACTATGGCTACACCTTC
J gene: TRBJ1-1; D gene: -; clone size: -; V gene: TRBV25-1; CDR3 protein: CASSEWGELAEAFF; CDR3 DNA: TGTGCCAGCAGTGAATGGGGGGAATTGGCTGAAGCTTTCTTT
J gene: TRBJ1-2; D gene: -; clone size: -; V gene: TRBV5-4; CDR3 protein: CASSATANYGYTF; CDR3 DNA: TGTGCCAGCAGCGCAACAGCTAACTATGGCTACACCTTC
J gene: TRBJ2-3; D gene: TRBD2; clone size: once; V gene: TRBV9; CDR3 protein: CASSVAHWASGGTTDTQYF; CDR3 DNA: TGTGCCAGCAGCGTAGCTCATTGGGCTAGCGGGGGGACAACAGATACGCAGTATTTT
J gene: TRBJ2-7; D gene: TRBD2; clone size: -; V gene: TRBV5-6; CDR3 protein: CASSRSLLAGPSYEQYF; CDR3 DNA: TGTGCCAGCAGCCGATCCCTTCTAGCGGGACCTTCCTACGAGCAGTACTTC
J gene: TRBJ1-5; D gene: TRBD1; clone size: -; V gene: TRBV10-3; CDR3 protein: CAISESISGGVDQPQHF; CDR3 DNA: TGTGCCATCAGTGAGTCGATTTCAGGGGGCGTCGATCAGCCCCAGCATTTT
J gene: TRBJ2-5; D gene: -; clone size: -; V gene: TRBV6-1; CDR3 protein: CASSEALRGETQYF; CDR3 DNA: TGTGCCAGCAGTGAAGCGCTTCGAGGGGAGACCCAGTACTTC
J gene: TRBJ2-3; D gene: TRBD2; clone size: -; V gene: TRBV19; CDR3 protein: CASSIGGTSGGARTDTQYF; CDR3 DNA: TGTGCCAGTAGTATAGGCGGGACTAGCGGGGGGGCGCGTACAGATACGCAGTATTTT
J gene: TRBJ1-2; D gene: -; clone size: once; V gene: TRBV5-4; CDR3 protein: CASSLTANYGYTF; CDR3 DNA: TGTGCCAGCAGTTTAACAGCTAACTATGGCTACACCTTC
J gene: TRBJ1-6; D gene: -; clone size: -; V gene: TRBV7-8; CDR3 protein: CASSSSGTRLSPLHF; CDR3 DNA: TGTGCCAGCAGCTCATCAGGGACAAGACTTTCACCCCTCCACTTT
J gene: TRBJ1-1; D gene: TRBD1; clone size: -; V gene: TRBV5-1; CDR3 protein: CASSLGGQAVNTEAFF; CDR3 DNA: TGCGCCAGCAGCTTGGGGGGACAGGCGGTGAACACTGAAGCTTTCTTT
J gene: TRBJ2-7; D gene: TRBD1; clone size: -; V gene: TRBV5-4; CDR3 protein: CASSLGVDRAYEQYF; CDR3 DNA: TGTGCCAGCAGCTTGGGGGTGGACAGGGCCTACGAGCAGTACTTC
J gene: TRBJ2-2; D gene: -; clone size: -; V gene: TRBV5-8; CDR3 protein: CASSLGRLARSGELFF; CDR3 DNA: TGTGCCAGCAGCTTGGGAAGGCTAGCGCGGAGCGGGGAGCTGTTTTTT